Sequencing of this T cell receptor (beta chain) was carried out in a study of cytomegalovirus exposure and HLA in healthy donors. Study summary: An analysis done earlier identified almost 120 million unique TCR beta sequences from about 180 million T cells. Study conclusions and caveats: Some TCR beta chains (roughly 160 of them) were listed as cytomegalovirus-associated. About 87% or about 30% of the time was how often most TCR beta V segments were productive, according to an earlier analysis. Presence/absence analyses took donor sequencing depth as roughly uniform.

Use of 60 Vbeta and 13 Jbeta primers characterized the PCR. Profiled with immunoSEQ multiplex PCR; TCRdb holds only in-frame clones, not every one. The repertoire consists of about 150,000 clones, with more than 75% occurring once and the leading ten covering more than 2%. The V end lost 1 base, the J end lost 2 bases, and 9 bases lay between the germline ends. CDR3 length equals 14 residues. In germline, CDR1 is MDHEN, CDR2 SYDVKM. A word on this clone: What it binds is not known.

The sequence was collected from a woman between 18 and 30 years old in good health and CMV-seronegative. Sequenced: PBMCs. The V call is TRBV28, the J call TRBJ2-7; weak D call: TRBD2 (5 bases). CDR3 in DNA: TGTGCCAGCAGTTTATTCGGGGTCCCCTACGAGCAGTACTTC. It yields the protein CASSLFGVPYEQYF.